The TCR beta chain under discussion was sequenced for a study of PD-1 blockade in classical Hodgkin lymphoma. In germline, CDR1 is MNHEY, CDR2 SMNVEV (reference sequence). The CDR3 length is 15 residues. The J segment lost 6 bases and the V segment lost 1 base, leaving 2 bases of the junction unmatched. TCRdb's copy holds only in-frame clones and misses some; the assay was immunoSEQ multiplex PCR. The sample gives about 14,000 clones, more than 70% of which show up once; less than 25% is in the top ten. Findings and caveats of the study: Baseline diversity was lower in partial responders and progressors than complete responders.

This clone was observed a handful of times. The antigen is undetermined. Following autologous stem cell transplantation, relapse occurred in every patient, and exposure to brentuximab vedotin varied. The receptor was isolated from a human donor with classical Hodgkin lymphoma. V and J are TRBV27 and TRBJ1-6; TRBD1 agrees at 8 bases. The input for sequencing was peripheral blood mononuclear cells (PBMCs), taken before the second cycle of nivolumab. CDR3 residues: CASSLLTGVNSPLHF. The CDR3 region has the DNA TGTGCCAGCAGTTTATTGACAGGGGTTAATTCACCCCTCCACTTT.